The following is a T cell receptor (beta chain) sequence with its context. Its antigen has not been determined. Base qualities are not recorded, but no much larger clone differs from it by a single base. The CDR3 sequence holds 13 residues, the cysteine and phenylalanine included. Of all the DNA, just the CDR3 is kept, 39 bases in frame from base 1. CDR1 and CDR2 are read off the germline V gene (reference sequence) as SEHNR and FQNEAQ. V is clipped by 1 base and J by 3 bases, and the sequence between their germline boundaries is 6 bases long. The immunoSEQ Assay, a bias-controlled multiplex PCR, was used to amplify TCRbeta CDR3 regions from genomic DNA. In the original analysis: The number of nucleated cells in each sample was estimated by amplification of reference gene primers within the assay. To quantify the absolute abundance of each unique TCRbeta CDR3 rearrangement, sequence reads were collapsed and filtered. For each sample, productive Simpson clonality was calculated by taking the square root of Simpson's diversity index across productive rearrangements. Entries here come from immuneACCESS through TCRdb and include only in-frame sequences with V and J called. Some clones fail to appear in such tables; in the studies checked, an unresolved V gene covers under half of the shortfall, and the cause of the remainder is unknown. That table supplies the V and J calls and clone size; D and trimming were determined from the DNA. This sample comprises more than 95,000 clones, about nine tenths of them detected only once. Jointly, the top ten make up about 8% of the sample.

This entry comes from a study of blood T cell repertoires in COVID-19 (TCRdb year 2020). Study-level background: Collaborator samples came from the United States, Italy and Spain and covered acute and convalescent phases of COVID-19. A freely available public database, intended as a resource for researchers studying the immune response to SARS-CoV-2, is where the repertoires were released. Where available, HLA class I and class II types were taken from metadata supplied by the sample provider and were not determined by assay-based typing. Samples were obtained from the ongoing ImmuneRACE study (first 160 participants) and from 1,000 to 1,500 subjects provided by 6 global collaborators. Deeply sampled blood TCRbeta repertoires from subjects exposed to, actively infected with, or recovered from COVID-19 were included in the dataset. The prospective study material was composed of cDNA or gDNA derived from T cells, B-cell-depleted T cells, or PBMCs. A de-identified subject ID, COVID-19 status, age in years and sex were almost always included in the sample metadata. Points the paper makes about the study in general: The amount of clinical and demographic metadata varied by source and participant and was provided uncurated.

A second Seattle source provided samples from volunteer blood donors who had recovered from COVID-19. Collaborating institutions collected whole blood in K2EDTA tubes following their own protocols. For TCRbeta analysis, collaborators shipped samples as frozen whole blood, isolated PBMCs, or DNA extracted from either of those sample types. Sequencing was done on a sample of peripheral blood. The sequence was collected from a man aged 65 to 79 who had recovered from COVID-19. This receptor chain uses TRBV7-9 and TRBJ1-2, with no confident D gene call. The nucleotide sequence is given as TGTGCCAGCAGCTTAGGTACAGACTATGGCTACACCTTC. This codes for CASSLGTDYGYTF.